Presented here are 32 T cell receptor beta chains from one specimen sequenced in a study of blood T cells in healthy people across ages (dated by TCRdb to 2013 to 2016). The library relied on 5' RACE. A second PCR of roughly 6 to 12 cycles was run with a J-beta primer mix and a sample-barcoded 5' primer. The public sequencing data were trimmed at Q25 with fastp and processed into clonotypes with MiXCR by TCRdb, which kept only in-frame beta chains. Records with the same CDR3 protein are collapsed into one entry carrying the most frequent genes and DNA. Present in this sample are some 1.8 million distinct CDR3 sequences, about two fifths of which were seen just once. Together, the top ten hold approximately 22% of the sample. Sequences were obtained from blood. These receptors all stem from a human donor in good health.

The gene calls are TRBV4-2 and TRBJ2-3; D may be TRBD1 or TRBD2 (6 bases each). The germline gives CDR1 LGHNA, CDR2 YNFKEQ. The CDR3 is 17 residues long. The ends were cut back, 2 bases at V and 0 bases at J, with 15 bases in the middle. The CDR3: CASSQMRGDWSTDTQYF. In nucleotides, the CDR3 is TGTGCCAGCAGCCAAATGAGGGGGGATTGGAGCACAGATACGCAGTATTTT.

This clonotype was recorded a few times. The chain couples TRBV2 to TRBJ2-3, with 9 bases lining up with TRBD2. V was pared by 6 bases and J by 2 bases, with 6 bases of the junction left unmatched. Germline V gene lookup returns CDR1 SNHLY and CDR2 FYNNEI. This CDR3 region has 15 residues. DNA of the CDR3: TGTGCCAGCAGACTCCTAGCGGGGATCACAGATACGCAGTATTTT. It encodes CASRLLAGITDTQYF.

This clonotype has more than one count but fewer than ten. The J gene is TRBJ2-1, the V gene TRBV20-1, with D tentatively TRBD2 (6 bases). Between the trimmed V and J ends, which lost 5 bases and 0 bases, there was a span of 14 bases. Germline values: CDR1 DFQATT, CDR2 SNEGSKA (reference sequence). The length of the CDR3 is 15 residues. The CDR3 loop is CSAGGGGSSYNEQFF. CDR3 DNA sequence: TGCAGTGCTGGGGGTGGGGGGAGCTCCTACAATGAGCAGTTCTTC.

This clonotype was detected a few times. The junction and the germline gene differ at one end; a read error may be behind it. V is TRBV5-1 and J is TRBJ1-5; D unresolved. The CDR3 is made up of 13 amino acids. CDR1 is SGHRS, CDR2 YFSETQ, per germline. As DNA, the CDR3 is TGTGCCAGCAGCTTTGAGGGTAGTCAGCCCCAGCATTTT. Translated: CASSFEGSQPQHF.

This clonotype has ten or more counts. V and J are TRBV29-1 and TRBJ2-1; D ambiguous. Between the trimmed V and J ends, which lost 2 bases and 4 bases, there was a span of 9 bases. This CDR3 contains 13 residues. Germline V gene lookup returns CDR1 SQVTM and CDR2 ANQGSEA. The CDR3 coding sequence is TGCAGCGTTGAATTGGTACTTTACAATGAGCAGTTCTTC. Its protein product is CSVELVLYNEQFF.

CDR3 DNA: TGTGCCAGCAGCTTAAATCGGGGGACCCACTATGGCTACACCTTC. Protein sequence: CASSLNRGTHYGYTF. V usage is TRBV7-2 and J usage is TRBJ1-2; a weak D match, TRBD1 (5 bases). V lost 2 bases and J lost 3, with 13 bases in between. This CDR3 comprises 15 residues. CDR1 and CDR2 (germline): SGHTA, FQGNSA.

The V call is TRBV2, the J call TRBJ1-2; unclear D gene. V lost 6 bases to trimming and J lost 3 bases, with 11 bases between them. There are 13 residues in the CDR3. From germline, CDR1 is SNHLY and CDR2 FYNNEI. CDR3 nucleotides: TGTGCCAGCAGCGGCGGGAGGGACTATGGCTACACCTTC. This gives the protein CASSGGRDYGYTF.

This chain uses TRBV29-1 with TRBJ1-2; TRBD1 matches 8 bases. CDR3 length equals 17 residues. Losses at the gene ends were 1 base for V and 5 bases for J; bases not matched to a gene: 15. Germline assignment: CDR1 SQVTM and CDR2 ANQGSEA. The CDR3 DNA reads as TGCAGCGTTGAAGTCGGGTGGACAGGGCCAGGGGCATATGGCTACACCTTC. Amino acids: CSVEVGWTGPGAYGYTF.

This clonotype was observed once. The chain uses TRBV20-1 and TRBJ2-3; 13 positions match TRBD2. Germline trimming cut 7 bases from V and 0 bases from J; bases unmatched to any gene: 4. The length of the CDR3 is 15 residues. Germline V gives CDR1 DFQATT, CDR2 SNEGSKA (reference sequence). Here the CDR3 reads CSGLAGGTSTDTQYF. CDR3 DNA: TGCAGTGGACTAGCGGGGGGCACTAGCACAGATACGCAGTATTTT.

The chain has TRBV30 and TRBJ1-2; D unresolved. The CDR3 extends over 11 amino acids. Germline V lookup: CDR1 GTSNPN, CDR2 SVGIG (reference sequence). The V and J ends lost 3 bases and 8 bases respectively, with 10 bases between them. The CDR3 region is CAWSAVSGYTF. The CDR3 region has the DNA TGTGCCTGGAGCGCCGTATCAGGCTACACCTTC.

This clonotype has more than one count but fewer than ten. This chain connects TRBV29-1 to TRBJ2-3; TRBD2 matches 10 bases. The CDR3 contains 16 residues. CDR1 and CDR2 from the germline V gene are SQVTM and ANQGSEA. V shed 5 bases and J 0 bases; nucleotides not matched to a gene: 8. This CDR3 is CSVSGTSVGSTDTQYF. CDR3 nucleotides: TGCAGCGTTTCCGGGACTAGCGTCGGGAGCACAGATACGCAGTATTTT.

This clonotype was seen just once. V usage is TRBV15 and J usage is TRBJ1-2; no firm D call. Trimming took off 0 bases at V and 1 base at J, with 9 bases between the two ends. CDR3 size: 15 residues. In germline, CDR1 is LNHNV, CDR2 YYDKDF (reference sequence). DNA of the CDR3: TGTGCCACCAGCAGAGACCTATCCGATAACTATGGCTACACCTTC. Translated, it gives CATSRDLSDNYGYTF.

The sample holds a few counts of this clonotype. The V and J genes are TRBV27 and TRBJ2-1, with a possible D match to TRBD2 (6 bases). Trimming took 6 bases from V and 4 from J, leaving 19 bases between them. Germline CDR1 is MNHEY and CDR2 is SMNVEV (reference sequence). The CDR3 runs 16 residues. The CDR3 is CASRKEGSTLYNEQFF. CDR3 bases: TGTGCCAGCAGAAAGGAGGGGTCAACCTTATACAATGAGCAGTTCTTC.

The chain recombines TRBV5-1 with TRBJ2-1, with 10 bases identical to TRBD2. Trimming at V came to 0 bases and at J to 2 bases, leaving 2 bases not matched to a gene. The CDR3 totals 16 residues. Germline CDR1 reads SGHRS; CDR2 reads YFSETQ. In DNA form, the CDR3 reads TGCGCCAGCAGCTTGGAAGCGGGGGGGCCCTACAATGAGCAGTTCTTC. Translating it yields CASSLEAGGPYNEQFF.

This clonotype appeared once. The chain carries TRBV11-2 and TRBJ1-2; tentatively, D is TRBD1 (5 bases). This CDR3 has 13 residues. V dropped 8 bases and J dropped 4 bases, with 14 bases sitting between them. Germline V gene data show CDR1 as SGHAT and CDR2 as FQNNGV. CDR3 residues: CASRAPGLYGYTF. The CDR3 DNA is TGTGCCAGCCGCGCCCCAGGGCTCTATGGCTACACCTTC.

On this clonotype: A read error may produce the germline difference seen at one junction end. V is TRBV7-7 and J is TRBJ2-5; 9 nucleotides align to TRBD2. This CDR3 has 16 residues. Germline CDR1 reads SSHAT; CDR2 reads FNYEAQ (reference sequence). The CDR3 loop reads CASSATAGGFQETQYF. The DNA of the CDR3 is TGTGCTAGCAGTGCCACAGCGGGGGGCTTCCAAGAGACCCAGTACTTC.

The chain has TRBV29-1 and TRBJ2-5; a possible D gene is TRBD2 (7 bases). The germline V gene has CDR1 SQVTM and CDR2 ANQGSEA. V was clipped by 1 base and J by 11 bases, with 20 bases between them. This CDR3 region has 14 residues. The CDR3 DNA reads TGCAGCGTTGAAGGCAGAGGGGGGGACTTTGAGCAGTACTTC. It codes for CSVEGRGGDFEQYF.

V and J are TRBV28 and TRBJ2-5; TRBD2 is a possible D gene (5 bases). CDR3 length: 14 residues. Trimming cost V 4 bases and J 5 bases, with 14 bases left between them. Germline CDR1 is MDHEN and CDR2 is SYDVKM. CDR3 nucleotides: TGTGCCAGCAGTTACCGGGGTTCGGGGGAGACCCAGTACTTC. Encoded protein: CASSYRGSGETQYF.

This clonotype was picked up one time. The rearrangement joins TRBV7-3 to TRBJ2-3; D is undetermined. V was cut by 1 base and J by 2 bases, with 7 bases left in between. The CDR3 extends over 14 amino acids. Germline V gene sequence: CDR1 SGHTA, CDR2 FQGTGA. In DNA, the CDR3 is TGTGCCAGCAGCTTAAGGTGGCCCACAGATACGCAGTATTTT. Translating gives CASSLRWPTDTQYF. The variable domain in full, with the rest retrieved from reference TRBV7-3 and TRBJ2-3, is GAGVSQTPSNKVTEKGKYVELRCDPISGHTALYWYRQSLGQGPEFLIYFQGTGAADDSGLPNDRFFAVRPEGSVSTLKIQRTERGDSAVYLCASSLRWPTDTQYFGPGTRLTVL.

In its sample, this clonotype was seen a few times. V and J are TRBV6-5 and TRBJ2-7; 10 bases fit TRBD1. The trim removed 0 bases at V and 7 bases at J, leaving 9 bases unmatched. The CDR3 loop spans 16 amino acids. CDR1 is MNHEY, CDR2 SVGAGI, per germline. The CDR3, as DNA: TGTGCCAGCAGTTACTCTTGGGACAGGGGTATATGGGAGCAGTACTTC. Translation: CASSYSWDRGIWEQYF.

This clonotype was detected only a few times. This chain links TRBV12-3 or TRBV12-4 with TRBJ2-5, with D possibly TRBD1 on 6 matching bases. The CDR3 totals 13 residues. Deletions cut 7 bases from V and 5 bases from J, with 14 bases between. In nucleotides, the CDR3 is TGTGCCAGCAAAACAGGGAACTTGGAGACCCAGTACTTC. Its protein product is CASKTGNLETQYF.

The chain links TRBV3-1 to TRBJ2-7; D may match TRBD1 or TRBD2 (6 bases each). The end of the DNA fits TRBJ2-4 better, so the J call may be wrong. From germline, CDR1 is LGHDT and CDR2 YNNKEL (reference sequence). The CDR3 loop spans 12 amino acids. CDR3 sequence (DNA): TGTGCCAGCTCGGCTAGGGGGGACATTCAGTACTTC. It is translated as CASSARGDIQYF.

In this sample, this clonotype turned up a few times. The gene calls are TRBV5-1 and TRBJ2-3, with a tentative D call TRBD2 (6 bases). V was shortened by 3 bases and J by 2 bases, with 16 bases between the two germline ends. This CDR3 is 16 amino acids long. Germline-derived CDR1 and CDR2 are SGHRS and YFSETQ. The CDR3: CASSSGITSNTDTQYF. Written as DNA, the CDR3 is TGCGCCAGCAGCTCGGGTATTACTAGCAACACAGATACGCAGTATTTT.

This clonotype showed up just a few times. The CDR3 sequence is CSAGRVKGSGYNSPLHF. The CDR3 nucleotides are TGCAGTGCTGGGAGGGTTAAGGGTTCGGGATATAATTCACCCCTCCACTTT. This sequence joins TRBV20-1 and TRBJ1-6; D is unresolved. Trimming cost V 5 bases and J 4 bases, with 21 bases left between them. This CDR3 spans 17 amino acids. The germline V gene has CDR1 DFQATT and CDR2 SNEGSKA (reference sequence).

The chain recombines TRBV15 with TRBJ1-2; a weak D match, TRBD1 (5 bases). The CDR3 runs to 14 residues. Trimming stripped 9 bases from V and 2 bases from J, with 16 bases between. CDR1 LNHNV and CDR2 YYDKDF come from the germline V gene (reference sequence). CDR3 DNA sequence: TGTGCCACTTCTAGTGGGGGGAGGAACTATGGCTACACCTTC. Protein sequence: CATSSGGRNYGYTF.

This clonotype was found a few times. The rearrangement links TRBV12-3 or TRBV12-4 to TRBJ2-5; 9 bases are shared with TRBD1. The CDR3 sequence is 11 residues long. The trim removed 5 bases at V and 12 bases at J, leaving 4 bases unmatched. CDR3 bases: TGTGCCAGCAGTCTCGGGACAGGGAAGTACTTC. Translating it yields CASSLGTGKYF.

This chain joins TRBV20-1 and TRBJ2-3; D not certain. The CDR3 is 13 residues long. Germline CDR1 reads DFQATT; CDR2 reads SNEGSKA (reference sequence). Trimming left V 2 bases short and J 5 bases short, with 11 bases between. CDR3 sequence: CSARFIGGDTQYF. In nucleotides, the CDR3 is TGCAGTGCTAGATTCATTGGCGGAGATACGCAGTATTTT.

This clonotype was seen more than once but under ten times. CDR3 amino acids: CASSLSGGPIFQYF. For the CDR3, the DNA is TGTGCCAGCAGCCTAAGCGGGGGGCCGATCTTTCAGTACTTC. The rearrangement links TRBV7-2 to TRBJ2-4, with 9 bases lining up with TRBD2. The CDR3 is 14 amino acids. The ends lost 5 bases at V and 11 bases at J; junction bases unmatched: 10. Germline CDR1 and CDR2: SGHTA and FQGNSA.

This chain joins TRBV20-1 and TRBJ1-1; no reliable D call. This CDR3 is 15 amino acids long. Germline V lookup: CDR1 DFQATT, CDR2 SNEGSKA (reference sequence). V was trimmed by 0 bases and J by 1 base, leaving 12 bases between them. The CDR3 reads CSARDLFTSNTEAFF. DNA for the CDR3: TGCAGTGCTAGAGATCTCTTCACCTCGAACACTGAAGCTTTCTTT.

This clonotype was seen only a few times. This rearrangement joins TRBV28 to TRBJ1-5; 7 bases match TRBD1. With V trimmed by 7 bases and J by 2 bases, 14 bases remained unmatched. This CDR3 has 17 amino acids. Germline V gene lookup returns CDR1 MDHEN and CDR2 SYDVKM. CDR3 nucleotides: TGTGCCAGCACCCTGCGACAGGGTATGATTGGCAATCAGCCCCAGCATTTT. Its translation is CASTLRQGMIGNQPQHF.

The chain carries TRBV28 and TRBJ1-5; 7 nucleotides line up with TRBD1. Trimming removed 1 base from V and 5 bases from J; junction bases left unmatched: 2. In germline, CDR1 is MDHEN, CDR2 SYDVKM. This CDR3 comprises 14 residues. DNA of the CDR3: TGTGCCAGCAGTTTATTCCAGGGGGATCAGCCCCAGCATTTT. Translation: CASSLFQGDQPQHF.

In this sample, this clonotype turned up a few times. Possible read error: a much larger clone is one base away. V is TRBV7-2 and J is TRBJ2-3, with D uncertain. There are 14 residues in the CDR3. The V end was cut by 2 bases, the J end by 5 bases, with 11 bases between. Germline CDR1 is SGHTA and CDR2 is FQGNSA. CDR3 sequence reads: CASSLKSGVDTQYF. The CDR3 region has the DNA TGTGCCAGCAGCTTAAAATCCGGTGTAGATACGCAGTATTTT.